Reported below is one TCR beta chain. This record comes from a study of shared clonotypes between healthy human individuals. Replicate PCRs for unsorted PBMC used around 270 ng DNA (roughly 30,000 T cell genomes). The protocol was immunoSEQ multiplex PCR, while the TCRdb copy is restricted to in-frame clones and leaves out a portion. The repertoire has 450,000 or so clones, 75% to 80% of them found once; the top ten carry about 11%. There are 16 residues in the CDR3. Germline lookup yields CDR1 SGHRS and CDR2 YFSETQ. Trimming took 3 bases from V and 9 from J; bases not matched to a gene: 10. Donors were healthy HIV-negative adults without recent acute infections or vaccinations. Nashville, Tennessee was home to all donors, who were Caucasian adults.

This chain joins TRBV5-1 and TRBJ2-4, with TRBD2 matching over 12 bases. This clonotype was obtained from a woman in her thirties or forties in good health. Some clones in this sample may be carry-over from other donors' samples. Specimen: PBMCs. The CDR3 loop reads CASSYGLAGGRGIQYF. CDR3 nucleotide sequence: TGCGCCAGCAGCTATGGGCTAGCGGGAGGGAGGGGCATTCAGTACTTC.